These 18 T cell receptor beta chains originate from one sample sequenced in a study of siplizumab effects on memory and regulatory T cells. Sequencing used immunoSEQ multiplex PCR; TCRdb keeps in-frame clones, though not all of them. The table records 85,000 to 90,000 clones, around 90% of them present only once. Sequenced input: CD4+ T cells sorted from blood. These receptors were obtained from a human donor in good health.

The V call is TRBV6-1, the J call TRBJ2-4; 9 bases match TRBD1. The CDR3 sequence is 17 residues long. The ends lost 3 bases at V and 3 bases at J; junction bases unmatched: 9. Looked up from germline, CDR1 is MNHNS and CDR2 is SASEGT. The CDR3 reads CASSEVPGQGVKNIQYF. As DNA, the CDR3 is TGTGCCAGCAGTGAGGTCCCGGGACAGGGAGTCAAAAACATTCAGTACTTC.

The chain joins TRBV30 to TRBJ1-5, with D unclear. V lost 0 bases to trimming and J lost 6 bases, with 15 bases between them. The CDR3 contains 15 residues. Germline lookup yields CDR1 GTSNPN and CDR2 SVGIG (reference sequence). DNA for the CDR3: TGTGCCTGGAGTGTACGGTCTTCGTTAGGTCAGCCCCAGCATTTT. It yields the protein CAWSVRSSLGQPQHF.

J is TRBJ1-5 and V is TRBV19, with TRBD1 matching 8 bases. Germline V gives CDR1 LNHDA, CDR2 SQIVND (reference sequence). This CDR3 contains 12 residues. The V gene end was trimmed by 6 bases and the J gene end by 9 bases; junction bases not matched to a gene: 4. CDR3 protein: CASSPTGGPQHF. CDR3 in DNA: TGTGCCAGTAGCCCCACAGGGGGGCCCCAGCATTTT.

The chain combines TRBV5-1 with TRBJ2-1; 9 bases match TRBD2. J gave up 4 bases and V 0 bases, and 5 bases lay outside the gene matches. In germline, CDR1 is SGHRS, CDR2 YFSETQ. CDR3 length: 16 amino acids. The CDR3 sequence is CASSLARTSGYNEQFF. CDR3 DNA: TGCGCCAGCAGCTTGGCCAGAACTAGCGGGTACAATGAGCAGTTCTTC.

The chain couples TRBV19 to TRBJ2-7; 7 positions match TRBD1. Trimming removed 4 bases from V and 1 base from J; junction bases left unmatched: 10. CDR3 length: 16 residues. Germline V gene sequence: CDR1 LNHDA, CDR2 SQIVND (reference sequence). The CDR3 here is CASSKGTAGRSYEQYF. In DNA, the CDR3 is TGTGCCAGTAGTAAAGGGACAGCCGGAAGGTCCTACGAGCAGTACTTC.

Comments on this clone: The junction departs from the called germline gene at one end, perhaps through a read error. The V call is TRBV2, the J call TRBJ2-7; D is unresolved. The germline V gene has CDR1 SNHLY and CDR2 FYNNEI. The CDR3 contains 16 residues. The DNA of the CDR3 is TGTGCCAGCAGGACCTTGGGGTCTTACAGAGCCTACGTGCAGTACTTC. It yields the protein CASRTLGSYRAYVQYF.

The chain's CDR3 is CASSSTGLAGGPHEQYF. The CDR3 DNA is TGCGCCAGCAGCTCGACGGGACTAGCGGGAGGGCCCCACGAGCAGTACTTC. V gene TRBV5-1 combines with J gene TRBJ2-7; 16 nucleotides match TRBD2. There are 17 residues in the CDR3. CDR1 and CDR2 (germline): SGHRS, YFSETQ. J gave up 5 bases and V 3 bases, and 8 bases lay outside the gene matches.

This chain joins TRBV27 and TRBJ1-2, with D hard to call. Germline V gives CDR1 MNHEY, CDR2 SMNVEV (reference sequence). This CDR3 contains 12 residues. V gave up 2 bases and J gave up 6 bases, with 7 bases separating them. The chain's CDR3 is CASSLEADGYTF. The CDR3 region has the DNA TGTGCCAGCAGTTTAGAGGCGGATGGCTACACCTTC.

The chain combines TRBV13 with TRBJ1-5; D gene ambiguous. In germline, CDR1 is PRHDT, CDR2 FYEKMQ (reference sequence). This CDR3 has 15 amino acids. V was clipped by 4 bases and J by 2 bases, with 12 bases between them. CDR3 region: CASSSLGDGNQPQHF. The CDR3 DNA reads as TGTGCCAGCAGCTCCCTGGGAGATGGCAATCAGCCCCAGCATTTT.

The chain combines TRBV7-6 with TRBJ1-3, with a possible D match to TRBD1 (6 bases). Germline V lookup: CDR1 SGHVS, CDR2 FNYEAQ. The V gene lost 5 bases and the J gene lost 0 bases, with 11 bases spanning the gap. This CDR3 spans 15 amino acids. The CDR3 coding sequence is TGTGCCAGCAGCCCTAGACAGGCCTCTGGAAACACCATATATTTT. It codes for CASSPRQASGNTIYF.

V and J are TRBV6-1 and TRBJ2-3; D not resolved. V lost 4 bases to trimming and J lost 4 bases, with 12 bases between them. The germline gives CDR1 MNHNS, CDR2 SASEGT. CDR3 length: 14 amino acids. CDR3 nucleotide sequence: TGTGCCAGCAGTGGGGTTGGAAGACCAGATACGCAGTATTTT. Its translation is CASSGVGRPDTQYF.

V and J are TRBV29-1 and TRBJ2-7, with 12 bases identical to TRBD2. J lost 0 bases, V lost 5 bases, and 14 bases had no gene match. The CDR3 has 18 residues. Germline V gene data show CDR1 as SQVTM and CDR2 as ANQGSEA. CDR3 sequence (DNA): TGCAGCGTTTCCAAACTTACTAGCGGGAGGCCTTTCTCCTACGAGCAGTACTTC. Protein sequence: CSVSKLTSGRPFSYEQYF.

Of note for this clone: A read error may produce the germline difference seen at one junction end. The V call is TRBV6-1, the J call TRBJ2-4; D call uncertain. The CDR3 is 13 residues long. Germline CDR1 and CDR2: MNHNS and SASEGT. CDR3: CASSETTKTIQYF. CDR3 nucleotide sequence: TGTGCCAGCAGTGAAACCACCAAAACCATTCAGTACTTC.

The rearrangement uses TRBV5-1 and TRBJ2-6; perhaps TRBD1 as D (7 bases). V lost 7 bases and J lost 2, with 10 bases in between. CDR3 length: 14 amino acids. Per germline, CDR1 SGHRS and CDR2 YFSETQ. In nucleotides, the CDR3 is TGCGCCAGCTCAGGGGGGCCTGGGGCCAACGTCCTGACTTTC. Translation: CASSGGPGANVLTF.

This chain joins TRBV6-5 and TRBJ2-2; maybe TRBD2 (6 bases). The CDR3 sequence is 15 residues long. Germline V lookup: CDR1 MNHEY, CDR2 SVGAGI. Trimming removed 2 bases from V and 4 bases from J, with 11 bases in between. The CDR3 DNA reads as TGTGCCAGCAGTTACGGGAGGCGGGGCACCGGGGAGCTGTTTTTT. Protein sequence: CASSYGRRGTGELFF.

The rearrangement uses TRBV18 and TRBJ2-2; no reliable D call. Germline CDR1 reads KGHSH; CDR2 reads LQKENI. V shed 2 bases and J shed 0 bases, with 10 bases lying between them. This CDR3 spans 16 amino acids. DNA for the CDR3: TGTGCCAGCTCACCATGGACGGGCGCGAACACCGGGGAGCTGTTTTTT. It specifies CASSPWTGANTGELFF.

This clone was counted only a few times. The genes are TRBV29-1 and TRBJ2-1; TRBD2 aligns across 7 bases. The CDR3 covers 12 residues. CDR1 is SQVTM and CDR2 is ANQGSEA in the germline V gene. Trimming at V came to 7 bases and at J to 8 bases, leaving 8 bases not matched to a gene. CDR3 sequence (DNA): TGCAGCGCCGGCGGGAGCGCCCATGAGCAGTTCTTC. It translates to CSAGGSAHEQFF.

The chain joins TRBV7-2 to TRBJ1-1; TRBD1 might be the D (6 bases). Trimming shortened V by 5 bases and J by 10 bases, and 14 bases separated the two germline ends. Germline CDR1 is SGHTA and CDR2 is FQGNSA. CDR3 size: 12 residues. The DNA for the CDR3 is TGTGCCAGCAGCCTACAGGGCATCGGAGCTTTCTTT. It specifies CASSLQGIGAFF. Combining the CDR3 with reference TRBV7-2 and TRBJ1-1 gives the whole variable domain GAGVSQSPSNKVTEKGKDVELRCDPISGHTALYWYRQSLGQGLEFLIYFQGNSAPDKSGLPSDRFSAERTGGSVSTLTIQRTQQEDSAVYLCASSLQGIGAFFGQGTRLTVV.